The entry that follows covers one TCR beta chain sequence. Which antigen it targets is not known. No base quality values were provided; no much bigger clone lies one nucleotide off. For sequencing of the TCRbeta CDR3 region, genomic DNA was extracted from the sorted cells. The immunoSEQ Assay was used to sequence the TCRbeta CDR3 regions. Sourced from immuneACCESS, this table was stored by TCRdb with only in-frame sequences that have V and J called. A share of the clones is absent; for the studies checked, an unresolved V gene accounts for under half, and the remainder has no known explanation. The sample table holds 14,000 or so clones, of which over 60% were seen once. In total, the top ten clones hold about 32% of the sample. The trial excluded patients who had a history of autoimmune disease or were on systemic immunosuppression. Peripheral blood for TCR sequencing was collected from all dose cohorts at baseline, on cycle 4 day 1, and on cycle 7 day 1. Samples were obtained from an open-label, multicenter, first-in-human phase I dose-escalation trial of ivuxolimab. The trial enrolled adults with locally advanced or metastatic head and neck squamous cell, hepatocellular, melanoma or renal cell carcinoma. Before TCR sequencing, CD4+ T cells and CD8+ T cells were sorted from peripheral blood as separate populations.

The CDR1 and CDR2 encoded by the germline V gene are SGDLS and YYNGEE. V lost 3 bases and J lost 0 bases, and the count of bases not matched to a germline gene is 6. Counted from cysteine to phenylalanine, this CDR3 has 17 amino acids. The entry retains the CDR3 DNA only, 51 bases that are in frame from base 1. This specimen comes from a study of OX40 agonist ivuxolimab in advanced cancers. Background on the whole study: Ivuxolimab was an agonistic, fully human IgG2 monoclonal antibody directed against OX40 (CD134), a costimulatory receptor. Intravenous ivuxolimab was administered to patients every 2 weeks at six dose levels: 0.01, 0.1, 0.3, 1.5, 3 and 10 mg/kg. Of the approximately 50 patients in dose escalation, about 20 had hepatocellular carcinoma, approximately 15 had melanoma, 9 had renal cell carcinoma and 9 had head and neck cancer. The dose-escalation cohort was roughly 80% male with a mean age of about 60 years, ranging from roughly 20 to 80. Patients were allowed to have had prior anti-PD-1, anti-PD-L1 or anti-CTLA-4 therapy, and roughly 40% of the dose-escalation patients had previously received checkpoint inhibitors. Three dose-escalation patients achieved partial responses, one with hepatocellular carcinoma and two with cutaneous melanoma. The purpose of peripheral TCRbeta sequencing was to test whether ivuxolimab changed TCR sequence diversity and led to clonal T-cell expansion. The paper covers the monotherapy dose-escalation part of the phase I ivuxolimab trial, which included N of about 50 patients. Overall study outcomes, separate from this receptor: Low levels of normalized T-cell clonal expansion were also seen in some patients who did not respond. At doses of 0.1 to 3.0 mg/kg, clonal expansion of both CD4+ and CD8+ blood T cells was observed from baseline to week 6. In the 0.1-3.0 mg/kg groups, partial responders had among the lowest normalized peripheral clonal expansion, particularly in CD8+ T cells. After ivuxolimab, more expanded clones were found on average in CD8+ T cells than in CD4+ T cells. The antigen specificity of the clonally expanded peripheral T cells was not determined.

This receptor was taken from an adult with an advanced solid tumor such as melanoma, head and neck, liver or kidney cancer. The rearranged chain carries TRBV9 and TRBJ1-2, with 12 junctional bases fitting TRBD1. The sample consisted of CD4+ or CD8+ T cells sorted from blood, taken in a trial of the OX40 agonist ivuxolimab. For the CDR3, the sequence is CASSAIGTGGANYGYTF. The sequence in DNA is TGTGCCAGCAGCGCAATAGGGACAGGGGGCGCTAACTATGGCTACACCTTC.